Below, 29 T cell receptor beta chains from the same sample are listed, as sequenced in a study of response to subunit inactivated influenza vaccine. MiXCR, applied by TCRdb to the RT-PCR reads, yields one record per CDR3 protein. In the table there are a few hundred thousand distinct CDR3 sequences, around 15% of which are singletons. This specimen was PBMCs from blood, taken 12 days after vaccination. All receptors come from a man in his fifties who received an inactivated influenza vaccine.

The V call is TRBV7-2, the J call TRBJ2-1, with D possibly matching TRBD1 (5 bases). CDR3 length: 15 residues. Germline assignment: CDR1 SGHTA and CDR2 FQGNSA. Deletions cut 5 bases from V and 1 base from J, with 12 bases between. The CDR3 region is CASSVRVGSYNEQFF. The CDR3 DNA reads as TGTGCCAGCAGCGTCAGGGTTGGATCCTACAATGAGCAGTTCTTC. Drawing the rest from reference TRBV7-2 and TRBJ2-1, the complete variable domain is GAGVSQSPSNKVTEKGKDVELRCDPISGHTALYWYRQSLGQGLEFLIYFQGNSAPDKSGLPSDRFSAERTGGSVSTLTIQRTQQEDSAVYLCASSVRVGSYNEQFFGPGTRLTVL.

This clonotype has more than one count but fewer than ten. As DNA, the CDR3 is TGTGCCAGTAAAACGGGGGGGGCCGGCACCGGGGAGCTGTTTTTT. Translated: CASKTGGAGTGELFF. The V and J genes are TRBV28 and TRBJ2-2; 8 nucleotides match TRBD2. In germline, CDR1 is MDHEN, CDR2 SYDVKM. There are 15 residues in the CDR3. V was pared by 9 bases and J by 4 bases, with 10 bases of the junction left unmatched.

DNA of the CDR3: TGTGCCAGCAGCTTATATCTGAGTTCCGATACGCAGTATTTT. Translating gives CASSLYLSSDTQYF. This rearrangement joins TRBV7-2 to TRBJ2-3; D ambiguous. V was clipped by 2 bases and J by 6 bases, with 12 bases between them. This CDR3 has 14 residues. Germline-derived CDR1 and CDR2 are SGHTA and FQGNSA. The full variable domain, its missing parts supplied by reference TRBV7-2 and TRBJ2-3, is GAGVSQSPSNKVTEKGKDVELRCDPISGHTALYWYRQSLGQGLEFLIYFQGNSAPDKSGLPSDRFSAERTGGSVSTLTIQRTQQEDSAVYLCASSLYLSSDTQYFGPGTRLTVL.

The rearrangement joins TRBV7-2 to TRBJ2-1; 7 nucleotides agree with TRBD1. Germline assignment: CDR1 SGHTA and CDR2 FQGNSA. Unmatched junction bases numbered 7, after V lost 5 bases and J lost 6 bases. The CDR3 is made up of 14 amino acids. CDR3 residues: CASSLGTDPNEQFF. The DNA of the CDR3 is TGTGCCAGCAGCCTCGGGACAGACCCCAATGAGCAGTTCTTC.

The sample holds a few counts of this clonotype. This rearrangement joins TRBV5-8 to TRBJ1-5, with D unresolved. The CDR3 contains 16 residues. From germline, CDR1 is SGHTS and CDR2 YDEGEE. V dropped 0 bases and J dropped 1 base, with 11 bases sitting between them. CDR3 in amino acids: CASSLVTVRSNQPQHF. The CDR3 DNA reads as TGTGCCAGCAGCTTGGTCACCGTTAGAAGCAATCAGCCCCAGCATTTT.

The chain employs TRBV20-1 and TRBJ1-1, with D perhaps matching TRBD1 (5 bases). V shed 3 bases and J shed 4 bases, with 21 bases lying between them. The V gene's germline CDR1 is DFQATT and CDR2 SNEGSKA (reference sequence). The CDR3 has 16 amino acids. CDR3 DNA sequence: TGCAGTGCTAGGGGGCCGAGGGGAATGGGTGGCACTGAAGCTTTCTTT. It translates to CSARGPRGMGGTEAFF.

In its sample, this clonotype was seen a few times. The chain employs TRBV5-1 and TRBJ2-2; perhaps TRBD1 as D (6 bases). Trimming took off 4 bases at V and 2 bases at J, with 12 bases between the two ends. This CDR3 is built from 15 residues. The germline V gene encodes CDR1 SGHRS and CDR2 YFSETQ. CDR3 sequence (DNA): TGCGCCAGCAGCCCGGGACACGGTAACACCGGGGAGCTGTTTTTT. It is translated as CASSPGHGNTGELFF. The full variable domain, its missing parts supplied by reference TRBV5-1 and TRBJ2-2, is KAGVTQTPRYLIKTRGQQVTLSCSPISGHRSVSWYQQTPGQGLQFLFEYFSETQRNKGNFPGRFSGRQFSNSRSEMNVSTLELGDSALYLCASSPGHGNTGELFFGEGSRLTVL.

The sample holds a few counts of this clonotype. The V call is TRBV27, the J call TRBJ2-6; the D is unclear. V lost 7 bases and J 0 bases, leaving 10 bases between the germline ends. Germline values: CDR1 MNHEY, CDR2 SMNVEV (reference sequence). The CDR3 spans 15 residues. CDR3 nucleotide sequence: TGTGCCAGCACGCCCACCTTCTCTGGGGCCAACGTCCTGACTTTC. Protein sequence: CASTPTFSGANVLTF.

Here the CDR3 reads CASSPVISENTIYF. In DNA, the CDR3 is TGTGCCAGCAGCCCTGTTATCAGCGAGAACACCATATATTTT. This chain connects TRBV7-2 to TRBJ1-3, with D unresolved. Between the trimmed V and J ends, which lost 5 bases and 7 bases, there was a span of 15 bases. Germline V gene data show CDR1 as SGHTA and CDR2 as FQGNSA. This CDR3 region has 14 residues.

This clonotype was observed at least ten times. CDR3 nucleotides: TGTGCCAGCAGCAGGGGACTAGCGGGGGCCCCCGGCACCGGGGAGCTGTTTTTT. This translates into CASSRGLAGAPGTGELFF. The chain has TRBV11-2 and TRBJ2-2, with 14 bases fitting TRBD2. The CDR3 is made up of 18 amino acids. V lost 5 bases to trimming and J lost 4 bases; unmatched junction nucleotides: 9. Germline values: CDR1 SGHAT, CDR2 FQNNGV.

In this sample, this clonotype turned up a few times. The rearrangement joins TRBV7-9 to TRBJ1-1; the D is unclear. CDR1 and CDR2 from the germline V gene are SEHNR and FQNEAQ (reference sequence). CDR3 length: 12 residues. V lost 5 bases to trimming and J lost 5 bases, with 9 bases between them. CDR3 residues: CASSGRITEAFF. The CDR3 DNA sequence: TGTGCCAGCAGCGGCAGAATTACTGAAGCTTTCTTT.

This clonotype has just a few counts. The J gene is TRBJ1-2, the V gene TRBV20-1; TRBD1 might be the D (5 bases). CDR3 size: 14 residues. Germline loops: CDR1 DFQATT, CDR2 SNEGSKA (reference sequence). V was clipped by 1 base and J by 4 bases, with 13 bases between them. The CDR3 loop reads CSARGGEVFYGYTF. The CDR3 coding sequence is TGCAGTGCTAGAGGAGGGGAGGTTTTCTATGGCTACACCTTC.

This clonotype has ten or more counts. The chain employs TRBV7-9 and TRBJ2-2; TRBD2 matches at 9 bases. CDR1 is SEHNR, CDR2 FQNEAQ, per germline (reference sequence). V was pared by 0 bases and J by 7 bases, with 3 bases of the junction left unmatched. This CDR3 has 15 residues. The CDR3 loop is CASSLALAGNGELFF. The CDR3, as DNA: TGTGCCAGCAGCTTAGCCCTAGCGGGAAACGGGGAGCTGTTTTTT.

The chain joins TRBV19 to TRBJ2-1; D not certain. Trimming left V 5 bases short and J 4 bases short, with 21 bases between. The CDR3 length is 17 residues. Germline V CDR1 and CDR2: LNHDA, SQIVND (reference sequence). CDR3 DNA sequence: TGTGCCAGTAGTCCTCCATCCTGGGCTGCCCAATACAATGAGCAGTTCTTC. It translates to CASSPPSWAAQYNEQFF.

The J gene is TRBJ1-1, the V gene TRBV29-1; a possible D gene is TRBD1 (6 bases). This CDR3 has 12 residues. V was clipped by 8 bases and J by 5 bases, with 15 bases between them. Germline V gene sequence: CDR1 SQVTM, CDR2 ANQGSEA. CDR3 DNA: TGCAGCCTTGGTGGGGGCGGGACTGAAGCTTTCTTT. Encoded protein: CSLGGGGTEAFF. The full variable domain, in which reference TRBV29-1 and TRBJ1-1 provide the parts outside the CDR3, is SAVISQKPSRDICQRGTSLTIQCQVDSQVTMMFWYRQQPGQSLTLIATANQGSEATYESGFVIDKFPISRPNLTFSTLTVSNMSPEDSSIYLCSLGGGGTEAFFGQGTRLTVV.

This clonotype came up a few times. CDR3 residues: CASSRQGRRETQYF. Written as DNA, the CDR3 is TGTGCCAGCAGCCGACAGGGGAGGCGGGAGACCCAGTACTTC. The chain is built from TRBV7-2 and TRBJ2-5; TRBD1 agrees at 8 bases. The junction had 7 bases not matched to a gene; V was cut back by 5 bases and J by 5 bases. CDR1 SGHTA and CDR2 FQGNSA come from the germline V gene. The CDR3 consists of 14 residues.

Only a few counts were recorded for this clonotype. The V and J genes are TRBV7-9 and TRBJ2-5; D unclear. Germline values: CDR1 SEHNR, CDR2 FQNEAQ (reference sequence). The CDR3 has 12 residues. Trimming shortened V by 5 bases and J by 1 base, and 5 bases separated the two germline ends. The CDR3 protein is CASSAFQETQYF. CDR3 bases: TGTGCCAGCAGCGCGTTCCAAGAGACCCAGTACTTC.

The chain joins TRBV4-2 to TRBJ1-2; 9 bases match TRBD1. The length of the CDR3 is 13 residues. Germline-derived CDR1 and CDR2 are LGHNA and YNFKEQ. The junction had 5 bases not matched to a gene; V was cut back by 1 base and J by 11 bases. The CDR3 spells CASSQVPGQGYTF. CDR3 DNA sequence: TGTGCCAGCAGCCAAGTCCCGGGACAGGGTTACACCTTC.

The J gene is TRBJ2-3, the V gene TRBV5-1; the match to TRBD2 covers 9 bases. The CDR3 is 18 residues long. Germline V gene data show CDR1 as SGHRS and CDR2 as YFSETQ. V dropped 4 bases and J dropped 0; count of bases not matched to a gene: 12. The CDR3: CASSRGLAGITSTDTQYF. The CDR3 DNA follows: TGCGCCAGCAGCCGTGGGCTAGCGGGGATTACTAGCACAGATACGCAGTATTTT.

This clonotype showed up just a few times. The V and J genes are TRBV11-2 and TRBJ2-2, with 13 positions matching TRBD2. CDR1 and CDR2 from the germline V gene are SGHAT and FQNNGV. This CDR3 contains 16 residues. With 5 bases clipped from V and 4 bases from J, the junction kept 4 bases outside the gene matches. The CDR3 DNA follows: TGTGCCAGCAGCCTACTAGCGGGAGGGGGCACCGGGGAGCTGTTTTTT. Residues: CASSLLAGGGTGELFF.

This clonotype was recorded many times. The chain recombines TRBV29-1 with TRBJ2-2; 10 bases line up with TRBD2. Unmatched junction bases numbered 8, after V lost 6 bases and J lost 1 base. Per germline, CDR1 SQVTM and CDR2 ANQGSEA. This CDR3 is 16 amino acids long. The CDR3 bases are TGCAGCGTCAGGACTAGCGGCCACCGGAACACCGGGGAGCTGTTTTTT. Residues: CSVRTSGHRNTGELFF.

This clonotype has just a few counts. The chain joins TRBV18 to TRBJ2-7, with 8 bases lining up with TRBD2. CDR3 length: 15 amino acids. In germline, CDR1 is KGHSH, CDR2 LQKENI. The junction had 4 bases not matched to a gene; V was cut back by 0 bases and J by 3 bases. The CDR3 spells CASSPPSREGYEQYF. CDR3 DNA sequence: TGTGCCAGCTCACCACCAAGCCGGGAGGGCTACGAGCAGTACTTC.

This chain joins TRBV7-2 and TRBJ1-3, with D possibly TRBD1 on 5 matching bases. Deletions cut 3 bases from V and 0 bases from J, with 12 bases between. Germline V gene sequence: CDR1 SGHTA, CDR2 FQGNSA. The CDR3 contains 16 residues. The chain's CDR3 is CASSLGPLSSGNTIYF. Written as DNA, the CDR3 is TGTGCCAGCAGCTTGGGGCCCCTCAGCTCTGGAAACACCATATATTTT.

This clonotype appeared many times. The J gene is TRBJ2-7, the V gene TRBV12-3 or TRBV12-4; the match to TRBD2 covers 8 bases. This CDR3 is 15 amino acids long. V trimming: 4 bases; J trimming: 5 bases; junction bases outside the gene matches: 10. CDR3 region: CASSSKSGRADEQYF. CDR3 DNA sequence: TGTGCCAGCAGTTCCAAAAGCGGGAGAGCCGACGAGCAGTACTTC.

The genes are TRBV11-2 and TRBJ2-2; 8 bases align to TRBD2. The CDR3 has 14 amino acids. Germline trimming cut 7 bases from V and 6 bases from J; bases unmatched to any gene: 7. From germline, CDR1 is SGHAT and CDR2 FQNNGV. The CDR3 loop is CASIFGGGPGELFF. CDR3 DNA sequence: TGTGCCAGCATCTTCGGGGGGGGCCCCGGGGAGCTGTTTTTT.

The chain links TRBV5-6 to TRBJ2-5, with D perhaps assigned TRBD1 or TRBD2 (6 bases each). The CDR3 consists of 14 residues. Looked up from germline, CDR1 is SGHDT and CDR2 is YYEEEE. Between the trimmed V and J ends, which lost 3 bases and 2 bases, there was a span of 11 bases. CDR3 residues: CASSWGDTQETQYF. In nucleotides, the CDR3 is TGTGCCAGCAGCTGGGGGGACACACAAGAGACCCAGTACTTC.

This clonotype occurred a few times. This chain uses TRBV2 with TRBJ2-5; perhaps TRBD1 as D (5 bases). V was clipped by 4 bases and J by 2 bases, with 11 bases between them. The CDR3 spans 14 residues. In germline, CDR1 is SNHLY, CDR2 FYNNEI. This CDR3 is CASSALGPQETQYF. The CDR3 nucleotides are TGTGCCAGCAGTGCATTGGGGCCACAAGAGACCCAGTACTTC.

The sample holds a few counts of this clonotype. As DNA, the CDR3 is TGTGCCAGCAGCCCCAATCGAGGTCCTATGGATACGCAGTATTTT. Residues: CASSPNRGPMDTQYF. The genes are TRBV28 and TRBJ2-3; D uncertain. Deletions cut 6 bases from V and 6 bases from J, with 19 bases between. The CDR3 length is 15 residues. Germline values: CDR1 MDHEN, CDR2 SYDVKM. The whole variable domain, filled in from reference TRBV28 and TRBJ2-3, reads DVKVTQSSRYLVKRTGEKVFLECVQDMDHENMFWYRQDPGLGLRLIYFSYDVKMKEKGDIPEGYSVSREKKERFSLILESASTNQTSMYLCASSPNRGPMDTQYFGPGTRLTVL.

This clonotype was seen a few times. This chain's CDR3 is CASSASIAGGAKNIQYF. The DNA of the CDR3 is TGTGCCAGCAGTGCCAGCATAGCGGGGGGAGCCAAAAACATTCAGTACTTC. The chain recombines TRBV6-1 with TRBJ2-4; 10 bases are a match to TRBD2. The CDR3 has 17 amino acids. Germline values: CDR1 MNHNS, CDR2 SASEGT. V trimming: 4 bases; J trimming: 0 bases; junction bases outside the gene matches: 6.